The T cell receptor (beta chain) under discussion was sequenced for a study of cytomegalovirus exposure and HLA in healthy donors. The trim removed 4 bases at V and 6 bases at J, leaving 6 bases unmatched. The CDR3 is 15 residues long. Germline assignment: CDR1 SGHRS and CDR2 YFSETQ. The PCR had 60 Vbeta and 13 Jbeta primers. Libraries were prepared by immunoSEQ multiplex PCR; TCRdb keeps only in-frame clonotypes and omits some of them. The table lists 60,000 to 70,000 clones, around 80% of them singletons, with about 2.9% in the top ten. Study results and limitations: A later analysis reportedly found that, within productive TCRs, an Asian-associated ancestry cluster had fewer N-insertions than the mean observed across the approximately 700 donors. Later analysis demonstrated an association between a missense DCLRE1C variant and TCR beta V- and J-gene trimming. It was confirmed in vitro that a few of the CMV-associated chains were specific for CMV antigens.

As for this clone: What it binds is unknown.

Sample: PBMCs. The receptor was isolated from a woman in her thirties in good health and CMV-seronegative. This chain links TRBV5-1 with TRBJ1-3; 11 bases agree with TRBD1. In DNA form, the CDR3 reads TGCGCCAGCAGCCGGGCGGGACAGGGGGAAAACACCATATATTTT. It encodes CASSRAGQGENTIYF.